These 18 T cell receptor beta chains came from one sample sequenced in a study of shared clonotypes between healthy human individuals. Repertoires were generated with immunoSEQ multiplex PCR, while TCRdb's copy carries only in-frame clones and drops some. The table has about 2.2 million clones, 85% to 95% seen once. CD45RO negativity and positive selection for CCR7 defined naive CD8 cells, a population that excluded terminally differentiated effector memory CD45RA+ cells. The specimen sequenced was naive CD8+ T cells from PBMCs. These receptor sequences come from a man aged 18 to 29 in good health. Some clones in this sample may be carry-over from other donors' samples.

The V gene is TRBV19, the J gene TRBJ2-1, with D perhaps given as TRBD1 or TRBD2 (5 bases each). This CDR3 spans 15 amino acids. Trimming took off 2 bases at V and 7 bases at J, with 15 bases between the two ends. Germline V gene data show CDR1 as LNHDA and CDR2 as SQIVND (reference sequence). CDR3 protein: CASSISQGVQNEQFF. CDR3 in DNA: TGTGCCAGTAGTATATCTCAGGGAGTTCAAAATGAGCAGTTCTTC.

The table lists this clone with a count of one. This sample includes further DNA sequences coding for the same CDR3. The rearrangement joins TRBV7-9 to TRBJ2-1; TRBD2 aligns across 11 bases. J was trimmed by 4 bases and V by 5 bases; bases with no gene match: 4. Germline V gene lookup returns CDR1 SEHNR and CDR2 FQNEAQ (reference sequence). This CDR3 comprises 15 residues. CDR3 in DNA: TGTGCCAGCAGCCCAGGGACTAGCGGTTACAATGAGCAGTTCTTC. Translated, it gives CASSPGTSGYNEQFF.

V and J are TRBV7-9 and TRBJ2-1; no definite D call. Germline loops: CDR1 SEHNR, CDR2 FQNEAQ (reference sequence). V shed 5 bases and J shed 0 bases, with 11 bases lying between them. This CDR3 has 15 residues. Here the CDR3 reads CASSTVEGSYNEQFF. The CDR3 DNA sequence: TGTGCCAGCAGCACCGTGGAAGGCTCCTACAATGAGCAGTTCTTC. Drawing the rest from reference TRBV7-9 and TRBJ2-1, the complete variable domain is DTGVSQNPRHKITKRGQNVTFRCDPISEHNRLYWYRQTLGQGPEFLTYFQNEAQLEKSRLLSDRFSAERPKGSFSTLEIQRTEQGDSAMYLCASSTVEGSYNEQFFGPGTRLTVL.

The chain uses TRBV4-3 and TRBJ2-1; 7 bases match TRBD2. CDR3 length: 16 residues. V gave up 5 bases and J gave up 7 bases; unmatched junction bases: 14. Germline V gene data show CDR1 as LGHNA and CDR2 as YSLEER. CDR3 sequence (DNA): TGCGCCAGCAGCTCGTCGCGGCATCCCGGGAGGAATGAGCAGTTCTTC. It yields the protein CASSSSRHPGRNEQFF.

The genes are TRBV6-6 and TRBJ2-5; perhaps TRBD2 as D (5 bases). The CDR3 sequence is 13 residues long. Deletions cut 0 bases from V and 6 bases from J, with 8 bases between. Germline CDR1 is MNHNY and CDR2 is SVGAGI (reference sequence). CDR3 DNA sequence: TGTGCCAGCAGTTACTCCGAGGGTCAGACCCAGTACTTC. It is translated as CASSYSEGQTQYF.

The V call is TRBV11-2, the J call TRBJ2-7, with TRBD2 matching over 8 bases. Germline trimming cut 5 bases from V and 6 bases from J; bases unmatched to any gene: 12. The germline V gene encodes CDR1 SGHAT and CDR2 FQNNGV. This CDR3 has 15 amino acids. CDR3 region: CASSALGAGGGEQYF. CDR3 bases: TGTGCCAGCAGCGCTCTAGGGGCGGGGGGAGGCGAGCAGTACTTC.

This sequence joins TRBV7-2 and TRBJ1-1; tentatively, D is TRBD1 (5 bases). V was cut by 5 bases and J by 5 bases, with 12 bases left in between. Germline V lookup: CDR1 SGHTA, CDR2 FQGNSA. The CDR3 sequence is 13 residues long. Here the CDR3 reads CASSMTRGTEAFF. CDR3 nucleotides: TGTGCCAGCAGCATGACGCGGGGGACTGAAGCTTTCTTT.

The V and J genes are TRBV6-5 and TRBJ2-1, with D perhaps being TRBD1 or TRBD2 (5 bases each). The V gene lost 0 bases and the J gene lost 6 bases, with 15 bases spanning the gap. From germline, CDR1 is MNHEY and CDR2 SVGAGI. CDR3 size: 16 residues. The chain's CDR3 is CASSYSRGVLFNEQFF. Here the CDR3 DNA reads TGTGCCAGCAGTTACTCGAGGGGCGTGCTATTCAATGAGCAGTTCTTC.

The chain joins TRBV6-5 to TRBJ1-1; D not certain. This CDR3 comprises 14 residues. CDR1 is MNHEY and CDR2 is SVGAGI in the germline V gene. Trimming cost V 0 bases and J 3 bases, with 8 bases left between them. Written as DNA, the CDR3 is TGTGCCAGCAGTTACTCACTGGGTGACACTGAAGCTTTCTTT. This gives the protein CASSYSLGDTEAFF.

The chain employs TRBV4-1 and TRBJ2-5; 7 bases are a match to TRBD2. The J call may be mistaken, given a closer DNA end match to TRBJ2-7. CDR1 is MGHRA, CDR2 YSYEKL, per germline. The CDR3 loop spans 15 amino acids. The CDR3 DNA reads TGCGCCAGCAGCCAAGGCCACACGGGGGGCTACGAGCAGTACTTC. It is translated as CASSQGHTGGYEQYF.

With regard to this clone: This specimen includes other DNA sequences encoding the same CDR3. The chain couples TRBV19 to TRBJ2-2; the D is unclear. Trimming took 0 bases from V and 4 from J, leaving 0 bases between them. The germline V gene encodes CDR1 LNHDA and CDR2 SQIVND (reference sequence). The CDR3 is 12 residues long. CDR3 DNA: TGTGCCAGTAGTATAGACACCGGGGAGCTGTTTTTT. Amino acids: CASSIDTGELFF.

The genes are TRBV4-1 and TRBJ1-1; D is ambiguous. V lost 0 bases to trimming and J lost 2 bases, with 10 bases between them. This CDR3 comprises 15 residues. Germline V gene lookup returns CDR1 MGHRA and CDR2 YSYEKL. The CDR3 spells CASSQDPAANTEAFF. CDR3 nucleotide sequence: TGCGCCAGCAGCCAAGATCCGGCGGCTAACACTGAAGCTTTCTTT.

This chain connects TRBV7-9 to TRBJ2-2; maybe TRBD1 (6 bases). The CDR3 loop spans 15 amino acids. Trimming removed 5 bases at V and 1 base at J, with 11 bases between. Germline V gene sequence: CDR1 SEHNR, CDR2 FQNEAQ (reference sequence). In DNA form, the CDR3 reads TGTGCCAGCAGCGATTGGGACAAGAACACCGGGGAGCTGTTTTTT. Translation gives CASSDWDKNTGELFF.

V is TRBV7-9 and J is TRBJ2-7; D is perhaps TRBD1 or TRBD2 (5 bases each). Germline-derived CDR1 and CDR2 are SEHNR and FQNEAQ (reference sequence). V lost 6 bases, J lost 7 bases, and 13 bases lay in between. The CDR3 has 12 residues. The DNA for the CDR3 is TGTGCCAGCAGGTGGGGCGAGGGGGAGCAGTACTTC. As protein: CASRWGEGEQYF.

The chain links TRBV29-1 to TRBJ2-7; D is possibly TRBD1 or TRBD2 (6 bases each). The CDR3 extends over 14 amino acids. Germline loops: CDR1 SQVTM, CDR2 ANQGSEA. V lost 0 bases to trimming and J lost 3 bases, with 12 bases between them. The CDR3 nucleotides read TGCAGCGTTGAAGACCGGGCGGGACACTACGAGCAGTACTTC. It is translated as CSVEDRAGHYEQYF.

The J gene is TRBJ1-1, the V gene TRBV5-8, with a tentative D call TRBD1 (6 bases). The ends were cut back, 4 bases at V and 7 bases at J, with 14 bases in the middle. The CDR3 has 13 amino acids. CDR1 is SGHTS and CDR2 is YDEGEE in the germline V gene. CDR3 residues: CASSPFGGLEAFF. As DNA, the CDR3 is TGTGCCAGCAGCCCTTTTGGGGGCCTTGAAGCTTTCTTT.

The CDR3 here is CSVENFRLAEARASTDTQYF. CDR3 in DNA: TGCAGCGTTGAAAACTTCCGACTAGCGGAAGCCAGGGCTAGCACAGATACGCAGTATTTT. The chain couples TRBV29-1 to TRBJ2-3; 9 bases are shared with TRBD2. V dropped 2 bases and J dropped 0; count of bases not matched to a gene: 18. Germline assignment: CDR1 SQVTM and CDR2 ANQGSEA. CDR3 length: 20 residues.

The chain couples TRBV13 to TRBJ1-4, with TRBD1 matching 9 bases. CDR1 is PRHDT and CDR2 is FYEKMQ in the germline V gene (reference sequence). The V gene end was trimmed by 5 bases and the J gene end by 5 bases; junction bases not matched to a gene: 3. The CDR3 contains 14 residues. DNA for the CDR3: TGTGCCAGCAGCCAGGGACAGGGAAATGAAAAACTGTTTTTT. Translated: CASSQGQGNEKLFF.